These 29 T cell receptor beta chains were sequenced from one sample in a study of blood T cell repertoires in COVID-19. Profiled with immunoSEQ multiplex PCR; TCRdb holds only in-frame clones, not every one. This sample has 85,000 to 95,000 clones, with less than 80% found just once. The sample taken for sequencing was peripheral blood. These receptors were collected from a woman aged 80 or older with acute or convalescent COVID-19.

The chain has TRBV7-9 and TRBJ2-6; 8 positions agree with TRBD1. CDR3 size: 19 residues. Germline V gene data show CDR1 as SEHNR and CDR2 as FQNEAQ (reference sequence). The junction had 12 bases not matched to a gene; V was cut back by 4 bases and J by 1 base. CDR3 nucleotide sequence: TGTGCCAGCAGCTACCCTCGGACAGGGCGTATTTCTGGGGCCAACGTCCTGACTTTC. Translated: CASSYPRTGRISGANVLTF.

V usage is TRBV5-8 and J usage is TRBJ1-4, with D possibly TRBD1 on 5 matching bases. Trimming removed 6 bases at V and 1 base at J, with 13 bases between. The germline CDR1 and CDR2 sequences are SGHTS and YDEGEE. The CDR3 loop spans 15 amino acids. The CDR3 coding sequence is TGTGCCAGCAACCCGTGGGGGGGAACTAATGAAAAACTGTTTTTT. Translated: CASNPWGGTNEKLFF.

In its sample, this clone was seen a few times. This chain connects TRBV6-5 to TRBJ1-5; D unclear. The V end lost 5 bases, the J end lost 1 base, and 12 bases lay between the germline ends. The CDR3 runs to 15 residues. Germline V gene lookup returns CDR1 MNHEY and CDR2 SVGAGI. The CDR3 here is CASSPEVLSNQPQHF. The CDR3 DNA sequence: TGTGCCAGCAGTCCAGAGGTTTTGAGCAATCAGCCCCAGCATTTT.

The gene calls are TRBV11-2 and TRBJ1-2; TRBD1 might be the D (6 bases). This CDR3 has 14 residues. Looked up from germline, CDR1 is SGHAT and CDR2 is FQNNGV. The V end lost 5 bases, the J end lost 8 bases, and 18 bases lay between the germline ends. The CDR3 DNA reads TGTGCCAGCAGCCGACAGGCCCCCTCATTGGGCTACACCTTC. Its translation: CASSRQAPSLGYTF.

The chain joins TRBV7-2 to TRBJ1-1, with TRBD1 as a possible D gene (6 bases). Looked up from germline, CDR1 is SGHTA and CDR2 is FQGNSA. This CDR3 spans 14 amino acids. V lost 2 bases to trimming and J lost 3 bases, with 10 bases between them. The CDR3 region is CASSLLGADTEAFF. CDR3 DNA sequence: TGTGCCAGCAGCTTACTGGGGGCGGACACTGAAGCTTTCTTT.

This chain joins TRBV5-1 and TRBJ1-6, with 9 nucleotides matching TRBD1. Germline CDR1 reads SGHRS; CDR2 reads YFSETQ. Trimming at V came to 3 bases and at J to 5 bases, leaving 3 bases not matched to a gene. The CDR3 length is 15 residues. This chain's CDR3 is CASSSGTGNNSPLHF. The DNA for the CDR3 is TGCGCCAGCAGCTCTGGGACAGGGAATAATTCACCCCTCCACTTT.

This clone was observed a few times. The rearrangement uses TRBV6-5 and TRBJ1-1; TRBD1 is a possible D gene (6 bases). V lost 5 bases to trimming and J lost 0 bases, with 13 bases between them. The CDR3 totals 15 residues. Germline assignment: CDR1 MNHEY and CDR2 SVGAGI. CDR3 loop: CASSQGRTMNTEAFF. The CDR3 DNA follows: TGTGCCAGCAGTCAGGGGCGCACAATGAACACTGAAGCTTTCTTT.

V and J are TRBV5-6 and TRBJ2-2; 8 bases align to TRBD2. The CDR3 runs to 16 residues. J was trimmed by 4 bases and V by 4 bases; bases with no gene match: 9. Per the germline V gene, CDR1 is SGHDT and CDR2 is YYEEEE. CDR3 protein: CASSPIAGPGTGELFF. CDR3 DNA: TGTGCCAGCAGCCCTATAGCGGGACCGGGCACCGGGGAGCTGTTTTTT.

The gene calls are TRBV9 and TRBJ2-3; TRBD1 agrees at 8 bases. With V trimmed by 2 bases and J by 6 bases, 8 bases remained unmatched. The germline CDR1 and CDR2 sequences are SGDLS and YYNGEE. The CDR3 consists of 15 residues. The CDR3 region is CASSVTQGARDTQYF. The CDR3 coding sequence is TGTGCCAGCAGCGTTACTCAGGGGGCGCGCGATACGCAGTATTTT.

The V gene is TRBV19, the J gene TRBJ2-5; D is uncertain. With 1 base removed from V and 5 bases from J, the gap between germline ends came to 8 bases. Germline assignment: CDR1 LNHDA and CDR2 SQIVND (reference sequence). This CDR3 has 13 residues. CDR3 nucleotides: TGTGCCAGTAGTATAGGAGGAGAGGAGACCCAGTACTTC. Encoded protein: CASSIGGEETQYF.

This clone was counted a few times. The V gene is TRBV5-1, the J gene TRBJ2-5, with TRBD2 identical over 9 bases. The ends lost 6 bases at V and 5 bases at J; junction bases unmatched: 14. Germline CDR1 and CDR2: SGHRS and YFSETQ. The CDR3 loop spans 16 amino acids. This chain's CDR3 is CASTPSSGGREETQYF. Here the CDR3 DNA reads TGCGCCAGCACCCCCTCAAGCGGGGGGCGGGAGGAGACCCAGTACTTC.

This chain uses TRBV19 with TRBJ2-6; possible D gene TRBD1, 6 bases. The V and J ends lost 7 bases and 0 bases respectively, with 13 bases between them. Germline-derived CDR1 and CDR2 are LNHDA and SQIVND (reference sequence). This CDR3 region has 16 residues. The CDR3 loop is CASTRTAFSGANVLTF. CDR3 DNA sequence: TGTGCCAGTACGAGGACAGCGTTCTCTGGGGCCAACGTCCTGACTTTC.

Only one count was recorded for this clone. This chain links TRBV27 with TRBJ2-2; 10 positions match TRBD2. The junction had 1 base not matched to a gene; V was cut back by 3 bases and J by 0 bases. This CDR3 is built from 16 residues. Per germline, CDR1 MNHEY and CDR2 SMNVEV (reference sequence). Written as DNA, the CDR3 is TGTGCCAGCAGTTTCGGACTAGCGGCGAACACCGGGGAGCTGTTTTTT. It specifies CASSFGLAANTGELFF.

CDR3 sequence: CASSLGWETGELFF. CDR3 in DNA: TGTGCCAGCAGCTTAGGGTGGGAGACCGGGGAGCTGTTTTTT. The J gene is TRBJ2-2, the V gene TRBV11-2; a possible D gene is TRBD2 (5 bases). The CDR3 extends over 14 amino acids. Germline CDR1 SGHAT, CDR2 FQNNGV. V was shortened by 1 base and J by 5 bases, with 8 bases between the two germline ends.

The rearrangement joins TRBV7-3 to TRBJ2-3; D possibly corresponds to TRBD2 (6 bases). Germline V lookup: CDR1 SGHTA, CDR2 FQGTGA. CDR3 length: 14 residues. The V gene lost 2 bases and the J gene lost 4 bases, with 10 bases spanning the gap. CDR3 nucleotide sequence: TGTGCCAGCAGCTTATCCAGGGAGGCAGATACGCAGTATTTT. This translates into CASSLSREADTQYF.

V is TRBV5-4 and J is TRBJ1-1, with TRBD1 matching over 7 bases. Per the germline V gene, CDR1 is SGHNT and CDR2 is YYREEE (reference sequence). Unmatched junction bases numbered 6, after V lost 4 bases and J lost 0 bases. CDR3 length equals 15 residues. The CDR3 DNA sequence: TGTGCCAGCAGCCCCGACAGGGCACTGAACACTGAAGCTTTCTTT. It yields the protein CASSPDRALNTEAFF.

This clone was detected once. The chain carries TRBV5-1 and TRBJ2-1; the D gene is possibly TRBD1 (6 bases). V gave up 7 bases and J gave up 3 bases, with 11 bases separating them. The CDR3 covers 13 residues. Germline CDR1 SGHRS, CDR2 YFSETQ. In nucleotides, the CDR3 is TGCGCCAGCTCTCCGACAGGCTACAATGAGCAGTTCTTC. This sequence encodes CASSPTGYNEQFF. Based on the CDR3 plus reference TRBV5-1 and TRBJ2-1, the full variable domain is KAGVTQTPRYLIKTRGQQVTLSCSPISGHRSVSWYQQTPGQGLQFLFEYFSETQRNKGNFPGRFSGRQFSNSRSEMNVSTLELGDSALYLCASSPTGYNEQFFGPGTRLTVL.

The chain combines TRBV4-1 with TRBJ2-2, with D maybe TRBD1 (5 bases). The germline V gene has CDR1 MGHRA and CDR2 YSYEKL. V was trimmed by 0 bases and J by 4 bases, leaving 12 bases between them. The CDR3 loop spans 16 amino acids. The CDR3 DNA follows: TGCGCCAGCAGCCAAGATACAGGTTTGTCCACCGGGGAGCTGTTTTTT. It yields the protein CASSQDTGLSTGELFF.

This clone was found a few times. The chain couples TRBV14 to TRBJ2-5, with a weak D call TRBD1 (5 bases). Trimming took 1 base from V and 5 from J, leaving 14 bases between them. The germline V gene has CDR1 SGHDN and CDR2 FVKESK. The CDR3 contains 15 residues. CDR3 sequence reads: CASSQGREGVETQYF. CDR3 nucleotides: TGTGCCAGCAGCCAAGGACGTGAAGGGGTTGAGACCCAGTACTTC.

This clone was counted only a few times. The gene calls are TRBV28 and TRBJ1-3; D gene uncertain. V lost 5 bases and J lost 0, with 11 bases in between. The CDR3 totals 15 residues. Germline assignment: CDR1 MDHEN and CDR2 SYDVKM. CDR3: CASSAPYGSGNTIYF. The CDR3, as DNA: TGTGCCAGCAGTGCTCCTTACGGCTCTGGAAACACCATATATTTT. The variable domain in full, with the rest retrieved from reference TRBV28 and TRBJ1-3, is DVKVTQSSRYLVKRTGEKVFLECVQDMDHENMFWYRQDPGLGLRLIYFSYDVKMKEKGDIPEGYSVSREKKERFSLILESASTNQTSMYLCASSAPYGSGNTIYFGEGSWLTVV.

The chain uses TRBV2 and TRBJ2-7; 7 bases agree with TRBD2. Germline V gene data show CDR1 as SNHLY and CDR2 as FYNNEI. CDR3 length: 11 residues. V lost 9 bases, J lost 3 bases, and 2 bases stayed unmatched. This chain's CDR3 is CASGGDYEQYF. CDR3 nucleotides: TGTGCCAGTGGGGGGGACTACGAGCAGTACTTC.

This clone was picked up a small number of times. The V and J genes are TRBV9 and TRBJ2-7; 7 nucleotides align to TRBD1. CDR3 length equals 15 residues. J gave up 3 bases and V 2 bases, and 8 bases lay outside the gene matches. Germline CDR1 is SGDLS and CDR2 is YYNGEE. The CDR3 region is CASSVSQGVGYEQYF. In DNA, the CDR3 is TGTGCCAGCAGCGTGAGTCAGGGGGTAGGCTACGAGCAGTACTTC.

This clone was counted between two and nine times. The J gene is TRBJ2-5, the V gene TRBV7-3, with 8 bases lining up with TRBD2. Germline CDR1 and CDR2: SGHTA and FQGTGA. This CDR3 is 14 amino acids long. With V trimmed by 5 bases and J by 5 bases, 7 bases remained unmatched. In DNA, the CDR3 is TGTGCCAGCAGCCCGGGGGGGCCCGGGGAGACCCAGTACTTC. Encoded protein: CASSPGGPGETQYF. The entire variable domain, with the rest obtained from reference TRBV7-3 and TRBJ2-5, is as follows: GAGVSQTPSNKVTEKGKYVELRCDPISGHTALYWYRQSLGQGPEFLIYFQGTGAADDSGLPNDRFFAVRPEGSVSTLKIQRTERGDSAVYLCASSPGGPGETQYFGPGTRLLVL.

This rearrangement joins TRBV4-3 to TRBJ1-4; D may be TRBD1 (6 bases). The V end was cut by 2 bases, the J end by 6 bases, with 13 bases between. This CDR3 comprises 15 residues. The germline gives CDR1 LGHNA, CDR2 YSLEER. This CDR3 is CASSQFGGRDEKLFF. CDR3 bases: TGCGCCAGCAGCCAATTCGGGGGGCGAGATGAAAAACTGTTTTTT.

V gene TRBV18 combines with J gene TRBJ1-2; tentative D call: TRBD1 (6 bases). CDR1 and CDR2 (germline): KGHSH, LQKENI. The germline V and J ends were trimmed by 3 bases and 2 bases, with 16 bases remaining between them. The CDR3 contains 16 residues. CDR3 DNA: TGTGCCAGCTCACCCTACACTGGACAGATGAACTATGGCTACACCTTC. Protein product: CASSPYTGQMNYGYTF.

This clone was seen a handful of times. This specimen includes other DNA sequences encoding the same CDR3. The chain combines TRBV5-1 with TRBJ1-1, with 7 bases aligning to TRBD1. CDR1 is SGHRS and CDR2 is YFSETQ in the germline V gene. J was trimmed by 4 bases and V by 4 bases; bases with no gene match: 10. The CDR3 covers 15 residues. CDR3 amino acids: CASSIETGRSTEAFF. Written as DNA, the CDR3 is TGCGCCAGCAGCATAGAGACAGGGCGGAGCACTGAAGCTTTCTTT.

The table lists this clone with a few counts. The rearrangement links TRBV28 to TRBJ2-2; possible D gene TRBD1, 7 bases. Germline V CDR1 and CDR2: MDHEN, SYDVKM. V shed 2 bases and J shed 4 bases, with 8 bases lying between them. The CDR3 runs to 14 residues. The CDR3 spells CASSLQGGTGELFF. The DNA for the CDR3 is TGTGCCAGCAGTTTACAGGGGGGCACCGGGGAGCTGTTTTTT.

The rearrangement joins TRBV6-2 or TRBV6-3 to TRBJ1-4; 8 nucleotides match TRBD1. Germline V gene lookup returns CDR1 MNHEY and CDR2 SVGEGT. The ends lost 2 bases at V and 0 bases at J; junction bases unmatched: 5. This CDR3 comprises 17 residues. The CDR3 loop is CASSYGAGGSTNEKLFF. The CDR3 nucleotides read TGTGCCAGCAGTTACGGCGCAGGGGGCTCAACTAATGAAAAACTGTTTTTT.

V gene TRBV9 combines with J gene TRBJ2-3, with D maybe TRBD2 (6 bases). In germline, CDR1 is SGDLS, CDR2 YYNGEE. V was clipped by 0 bases and J by 1 base, with 12 bases between them. This CDR3 has 16 residues. Here the CDR3 reads CASSVESGGRTDTQYF. CDR3 sequence (DNA): TGTGCCAGCAGCGTAGAGTCCGGAGGGCGCACAGATACGCAGTATTTT.